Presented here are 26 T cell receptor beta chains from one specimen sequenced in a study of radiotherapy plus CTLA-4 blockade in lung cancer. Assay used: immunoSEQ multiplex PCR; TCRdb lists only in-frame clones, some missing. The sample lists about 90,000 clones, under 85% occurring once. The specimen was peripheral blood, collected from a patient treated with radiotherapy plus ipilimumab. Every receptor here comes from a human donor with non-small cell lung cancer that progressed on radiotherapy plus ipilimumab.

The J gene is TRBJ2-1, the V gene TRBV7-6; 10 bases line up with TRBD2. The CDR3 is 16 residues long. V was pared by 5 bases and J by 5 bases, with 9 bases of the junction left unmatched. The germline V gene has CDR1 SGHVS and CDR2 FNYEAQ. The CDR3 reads CASSPRSGRGDNEQFF. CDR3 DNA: TGTGCCAGCAGCCCCCGGAGCGGGAGGGGTGACAATGAGCAGTTCTTC.

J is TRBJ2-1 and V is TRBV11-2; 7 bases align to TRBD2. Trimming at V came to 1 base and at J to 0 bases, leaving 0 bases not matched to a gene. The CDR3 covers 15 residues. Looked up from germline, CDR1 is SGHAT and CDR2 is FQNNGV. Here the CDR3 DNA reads TGTGCCAGCAGCTTAGGCGGGAGCTCCTACAATGAGCAGTTCTTC. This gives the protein CASSLGGSSYNEQFF.

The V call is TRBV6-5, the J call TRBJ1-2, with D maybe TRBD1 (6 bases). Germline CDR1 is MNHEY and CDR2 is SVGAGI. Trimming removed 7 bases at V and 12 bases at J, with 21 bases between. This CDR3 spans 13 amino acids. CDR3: CASNPGGGIADTF. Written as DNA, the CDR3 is TGTGCCAGCAACCCGGGGGGCGGGATCGCGGACACCTTC.

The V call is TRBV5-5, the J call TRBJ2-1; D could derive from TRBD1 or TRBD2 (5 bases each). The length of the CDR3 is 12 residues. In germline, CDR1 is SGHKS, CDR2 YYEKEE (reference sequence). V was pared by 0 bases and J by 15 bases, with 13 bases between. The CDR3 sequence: CASSLGDVLGFF. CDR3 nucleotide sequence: TGTGCCAGCAGCTTGGGGGACGTACTTGGGTTCTTC.

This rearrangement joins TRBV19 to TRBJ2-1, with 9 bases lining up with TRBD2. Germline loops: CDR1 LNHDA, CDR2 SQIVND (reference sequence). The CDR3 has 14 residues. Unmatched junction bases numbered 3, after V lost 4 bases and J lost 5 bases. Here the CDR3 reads CASSNLAGNNEQFF. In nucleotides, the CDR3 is TGTGCCAGTAGTAATCTAGCGGGAAACAATGAGCAGTTCTTC.

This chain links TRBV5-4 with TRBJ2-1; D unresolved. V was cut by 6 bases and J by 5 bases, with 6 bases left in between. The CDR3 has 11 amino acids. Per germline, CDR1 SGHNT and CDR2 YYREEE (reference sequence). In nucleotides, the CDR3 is TGTGCCAGCAAGGAGAACAATGAGCAGTTCTTC. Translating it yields CASKENNEQFF.

CDR3 DNA sequence: TGTGCCAGCAGCTTAAGGGGGGAAAAACTGTTTTTT. Translated, it gives CASSLRGEKLFF. The gene calls are TRBV13 and TRBJ1-4, with D perhaps TRBD1 (6 bases). The germline CDR1 and CDR2 sequences are PRHDT and FYEKMQ (reference sequence). This CDR3 has 12 residues. Trimming pared 2 bases from V and 8 bases from J, leaving 6 bases between.

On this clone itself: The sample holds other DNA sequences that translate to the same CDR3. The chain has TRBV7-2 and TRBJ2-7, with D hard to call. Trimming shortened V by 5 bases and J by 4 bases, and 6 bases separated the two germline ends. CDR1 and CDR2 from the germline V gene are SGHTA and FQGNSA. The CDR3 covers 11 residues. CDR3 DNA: TGTGCCAGCAGCGATAGATACGAGCAGTACTTC. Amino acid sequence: CASSDRYEQYF.

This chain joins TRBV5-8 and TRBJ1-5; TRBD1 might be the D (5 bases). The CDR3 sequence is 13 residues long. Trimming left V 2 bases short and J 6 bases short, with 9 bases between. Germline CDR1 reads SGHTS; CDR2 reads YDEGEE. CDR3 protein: CASSFGGSQPQHF. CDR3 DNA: TGTGCCAGCAGCTTTGGGGGGAGTCAGCCCCAGCATTTT. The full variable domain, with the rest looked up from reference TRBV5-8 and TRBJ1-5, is EAGVTQSPTHLIKTRGQQATLRCSPISGHTSVYWYQQALGLGLQFLLWYDEGEERNRGNFPPRFSGRQFPNYSSELNVNALELEDSALYLCASSFGGSQPQHFGDGTRLSIL.

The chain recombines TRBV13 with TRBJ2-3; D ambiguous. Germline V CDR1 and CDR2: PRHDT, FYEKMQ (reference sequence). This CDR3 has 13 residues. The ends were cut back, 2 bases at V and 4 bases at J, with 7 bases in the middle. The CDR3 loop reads CASSLRRADTQYF. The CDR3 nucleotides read TGTGCCAGCAGCTTACGAAGAGCAGATACGCAGTATTTT.

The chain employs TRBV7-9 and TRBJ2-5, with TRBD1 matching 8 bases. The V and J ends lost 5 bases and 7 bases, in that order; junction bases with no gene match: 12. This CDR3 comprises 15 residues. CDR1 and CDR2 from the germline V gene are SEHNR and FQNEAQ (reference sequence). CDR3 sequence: CASSPGGTGDRTQYF. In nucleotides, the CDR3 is TGTGCCAGCAGCCCAGGGGGGACAGGCGATCGGACCCAGTACTTC.

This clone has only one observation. CDR3 sequence: CASLRGGTDTQYF. The CDR3 DNA sequence: TGTGCCAGTCTGAGGGGGGGCACAGATACGCAGTATTTT. This rearrangement joins TRBV7-9 to TRBJ2-3; tentatively, D is TRBD1 or TRBD2 (6 bases each). CDR1 is SEHNR and CDR2 is FQNEAQ in the germline V gene (reference sequence). The V gene lost 9 bases and the J gene lost 1 base, with 11 bases spanning the gap. The CDR3 extends over 13 amino acids. Full variable domain (missing parts from reference TRBV7-9 and TRBJ2-3): DTGVSQNPRHKITKRGQNVTFRCDPISEHNRLYWYRQTLGQGPEFLTYFQNEAQLEKSRLLSDRFSAERPKGSFSTLEIQRTEQGDSAMYLCASLRGGTDTQYFGPGTRLTVL.

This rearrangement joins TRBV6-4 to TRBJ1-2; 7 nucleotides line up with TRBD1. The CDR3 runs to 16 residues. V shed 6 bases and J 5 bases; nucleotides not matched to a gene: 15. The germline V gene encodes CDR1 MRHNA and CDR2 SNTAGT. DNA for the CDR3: TGTGCCAGCAGCCCCTCGACAGGGTATACCCGGTATGGCTACACCTTC. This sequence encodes CASSPSTGYTRYGYTF.

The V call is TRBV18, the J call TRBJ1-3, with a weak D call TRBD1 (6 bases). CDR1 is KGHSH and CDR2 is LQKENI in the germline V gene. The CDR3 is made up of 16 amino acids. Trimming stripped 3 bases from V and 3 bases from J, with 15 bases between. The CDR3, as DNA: TGTGCCAGCTCACCTCAACAGGGAGGAGGTGGAAACACCATATATTTT. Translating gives CASSPQQGGGGNTIYF.

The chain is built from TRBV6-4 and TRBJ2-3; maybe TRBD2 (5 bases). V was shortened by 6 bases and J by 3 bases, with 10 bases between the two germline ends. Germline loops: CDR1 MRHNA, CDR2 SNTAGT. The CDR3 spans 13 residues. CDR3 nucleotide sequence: TGTGCCAGCAGCTCTGGACTTACAGATACGCAGTATTTT. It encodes CASSSGLTDTQYF.

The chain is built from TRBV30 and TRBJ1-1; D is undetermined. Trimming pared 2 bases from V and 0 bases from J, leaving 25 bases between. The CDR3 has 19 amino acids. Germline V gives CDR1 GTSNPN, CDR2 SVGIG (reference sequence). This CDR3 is CAWSSPDSSWAFMNTEAFF. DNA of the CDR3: TGTGCCTGGAGTTCCCCTGACTCTTCGTGGGCGTTCATGAACACTGAAGCTTTCTTT. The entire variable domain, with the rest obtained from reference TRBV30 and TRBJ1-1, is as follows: SQTIHQWPATLVQPVGSPLSLECTVEGTSNPNLYWYRQAAGRGLQLLFYSVGIGQISSEVPQNLSASRPQDRQFILSSKKLLLSDSGFYLCAWSSPDSSWAFMNTEAFFGQGTRLTVV.

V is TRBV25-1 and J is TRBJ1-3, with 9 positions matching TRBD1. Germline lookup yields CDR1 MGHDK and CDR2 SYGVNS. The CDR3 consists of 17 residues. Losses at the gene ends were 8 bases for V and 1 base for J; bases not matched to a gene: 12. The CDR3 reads CASGDPGQGGSGNTIYF. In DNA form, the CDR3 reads TGTGCCAGCGGGGATCCGGGACAGGGAGGATCTGGAAACACCATATATTTT.

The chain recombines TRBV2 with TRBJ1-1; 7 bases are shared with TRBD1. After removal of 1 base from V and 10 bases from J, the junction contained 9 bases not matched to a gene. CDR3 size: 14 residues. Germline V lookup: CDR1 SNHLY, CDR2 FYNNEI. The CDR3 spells CASSEGGQGEVAFF. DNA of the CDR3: TGTGCCAGCAGTGAAGGTGGTCAGGGGGAAGTAGCTTTCTTT.

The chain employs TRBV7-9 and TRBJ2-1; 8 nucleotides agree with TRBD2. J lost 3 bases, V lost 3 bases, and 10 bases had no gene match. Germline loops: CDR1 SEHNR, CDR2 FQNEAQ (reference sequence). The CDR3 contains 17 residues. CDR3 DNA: TGTGCCAGCAGCTTCGCGAGCGGGAGTTTCTACTACAATGAGCAGTTCTTC. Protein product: CASSFASGSFYYNEQFF.

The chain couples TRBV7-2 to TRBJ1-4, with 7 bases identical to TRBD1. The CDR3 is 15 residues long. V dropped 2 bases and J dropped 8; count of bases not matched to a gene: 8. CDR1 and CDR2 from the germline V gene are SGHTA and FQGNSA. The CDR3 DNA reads TGTGCCAGCAGCTTATTCCCCAGGGGGGAAGAAAAACTGTTTTTT. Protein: CASSLFPRGEEKLFF.

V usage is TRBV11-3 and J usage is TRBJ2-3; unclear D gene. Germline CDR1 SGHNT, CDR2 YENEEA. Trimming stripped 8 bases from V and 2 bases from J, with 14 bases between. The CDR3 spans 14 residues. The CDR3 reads CASSSSYATDTQYF. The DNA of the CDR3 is TGTGCCAGCTCATCCTCCTATGCCACAGATACGCAGTATTTT. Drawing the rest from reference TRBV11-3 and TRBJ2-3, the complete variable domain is EAGVVQSPRYKIIEKKQPVAFWCNPISGHNTLYWYLQNLGQGPELLIRYENEEAVDDSQLPKDRFSAERLKGVDSTLKIQPAELGDSAVYLCASSSSYATDTQYFGPGTRLTVL.

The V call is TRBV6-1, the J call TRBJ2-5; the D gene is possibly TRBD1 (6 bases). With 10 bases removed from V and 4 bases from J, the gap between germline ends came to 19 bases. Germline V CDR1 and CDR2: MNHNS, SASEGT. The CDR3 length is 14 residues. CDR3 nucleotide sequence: TGTGCCACCACCCAAGGGACATCAAGAGAGACCCAGTACTTC. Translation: CATTQGTSRETQYF.

In DNA form, the CDR3 reads TGCGCCAGCTCCACCGGAGTAGCGGCGCCTACCTACGAGCAGTACTTC. As protein: CASSTGVAAPTYEQYF. This chain connects TRBV5-1 to TRBJ2-7, with D possibly matching TRBD2 (6 bases). Per germline, CDR1 SGHRS and CDR2 YFSETQ. V lost 7 bases and J 2 bases, leaving 22 bases between the germline ends. This CDR3 contains 16 residues.

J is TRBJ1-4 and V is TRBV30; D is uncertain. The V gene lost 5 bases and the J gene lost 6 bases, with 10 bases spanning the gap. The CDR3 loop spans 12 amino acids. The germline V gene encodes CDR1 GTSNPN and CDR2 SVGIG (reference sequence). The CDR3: CAWGLRYEKLFF. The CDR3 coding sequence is TGTGCCTGGGGACTGCGATATGAAAAACTGTTTTTT.

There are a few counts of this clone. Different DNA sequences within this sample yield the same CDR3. CDR3: CASSLPGTGEGGYTF. CDR3 nucleotide sequence: TGTGCCAGCAGTTTACCCGGGACAGGGGAAGGTGGCTACACCTTC. V is TRBV28 and J is TRBJ1-2; TRBD1 agrees at 10 bases. After removal of 2 bases from V and 7 bases from J, the junction contained 7 bases not matched to a gene. Germline-derived CDR1 and CDR2 are MDHEN and SYDVKM. The CDR3 has 15 residues.

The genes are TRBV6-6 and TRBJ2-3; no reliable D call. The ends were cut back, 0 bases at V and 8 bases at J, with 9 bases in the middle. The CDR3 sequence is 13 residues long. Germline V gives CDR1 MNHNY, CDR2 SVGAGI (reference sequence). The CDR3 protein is CASSYSDLGTQYF. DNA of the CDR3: TGTGCCAGCAGTTACTCGGACCTGGGTACGCAGTATTTT.